A selection of T cell receptor beta chains follows, all from one sample in a study of cytomegalovirus exposure and HLA in healthy donors. Some clones are missing from TCRdb's copy, which holds only in-frame ones; the method was immunoSEQ multiplex PCR. The sample carries some 140,000 clones, 75% to 85% recorded once. The sequenced material came from PBMCs. The receptors stem from a female donor in good health and CMV-seronegative. CDR3s leave out the opening cysteine and the closing phenylalanine or tryptophan.

v_call: TRBV5-5; j_call: TRBJ2-7; cdr3_aa: ASRVDTPYEQY
v_call: TRBV15; j_call: TRBJ2-5; cdr3_aa: ATSEPRQLQETQY
v_call: TRBV6-5; j_call: TRBJ1-1; cdr3_aa: ASSLQGRLIVTEAF
v_call: TRBV7-9; j_call: TRBJ2-2; cdr3_aa: ASSLGDRGRGELF
v_call: TRBV5-4; j_call: TRBJ2-4; cdr3_aa: ASSSDSLIQY
v_call: TRBV12-5; j_call: TRBJ2-1; cdr3_aa: ASGLVAADEQF
v_call: TRBV4-1; j_call: TRBJ2-5; cdr3_aa: ASSQYGDGETQY
v_call: TRBV19; j_call: TRBJ1-2; cdr3_aa: ASSTRGGRPTAYYGYT
v_call: TRBV5-1; j_call: TRBJ1-3; cdr3_aa: ASSLTGANSGNTIY
v_call: TRBV30; j_call: TRBJ1-1; cdr3_aa: AWSPGQGNTEAF
v_call: TRBV5-1; j_call: TRBJ1-2; cdr3_aa: ASSPGTGRDGYT
v_call: TRBV27; j_call: TRBJ2-3; cdr3_aa: ASPGGGWDTQY
v_call: TRBV9; j_call: TRBJ2-1; cdr3_aa: ASSGRDSYNEQF
v_call: TRBV5-4; j_call: TRBJ2-7; cdr3_aa: ASSSPLAGGGEQY
v_call: TRBV7-3; j_call: TRBJ1-4; cdr3_aa: ASSLLRLGEKLF
v_call: TRBV7-6; j_call: TRBJ2-4; cdr3_aa: ASSLDVGGRDQY
v_call: TRBV9; j_call: TRBJ1-1; cdr3_aa: ASSRRDSGRTEAF
v_call: TRBV7-9; j_call: TRBJ1-3; cdr3_aa: ASSSRIPSGNTIY
v_call: TRBV11-2; j_call: TRBJ2-4; cdr3_aa: ASSPTGGNIQY
v_call: TRBV14; j_call: TRBJ1-2; cdr3_aa: ASSQAGGTYGYT